The rows below give T cell receptor beta chains drawn from one sample of a study of cytomegalovirus exposure and HLA in healthy donors. Using immunoSEQ multiplex PCR, the repertoire was profiled, and TCRdb retains in-frame clones only, with some absent. The sample yields 150,000 or so clones, 80% seen once. Input material: PBMCs. All receptors derive from a woman aged 45-65 years in good health and CMV-seropositive. Both conserved end residues are trimmed from each CDR3.

len	v_gene	j_gene	CDR3aa
12	TRBV5-4	TRBJ1-2	ASSLWGGPRGYT
13	TRBV9	TRBJ2-3	ASSVFAGVSDTQY
12	TRBV2	TRBJ2-5	ASRYRDSGETQY
10	TRBV28	TRBJ2-7	ATRRQGYEQY
17	TRBV4-3	TRBJ2-1	ASSQAWGLAGGPGNEQF
11	TRBV29-1	TRBJ2-7	SVARPSSYEQY
12	TRBV5-8	TRBJ1-2	ASSLEVSSAGYT
11	TRBV9	TRBJ2-4	ASSPRSGNIQY
16	TRBV21-1	TRBJ2-6	ASRGLAGRGTGANVLT
12	TRBV5-8	TRBJ2-1	ASSLTGTGNEQF
13	TRBV6-5	TRBJ2-7	ASSTGTGGSHEQY
14	TRBV9	TRBJ2-3	ASSVRDNLGGGTQY
11	TRBV25-1	TRBJ2-1	ASSEWPSGSYF
11	TRBV29-1	TRBJ1-4	SVESQINEKLF
13	TRBV30	TRBJ2-1	AWSPKRGVYNEQF
16	TRBV15	TRBJ2-1	ATSRGLAGGPSYNEQF
12	TRBV6-5	TRBJ2-7	ASSYSGREWEQY
13	TRBV27	TRBJ2-7	ASSLSDRGLDEQY
13	TRBV5-1	TRBJ2-7	ASSSYRGLSYEQY
12	TRBV6-1	TRBJ2-7	ASSETRGADEQY
12	TRBV19	TRBJ2-7	ASSMGLAVYEQY
14	TRBV30	TRBJ1-5	AWSVWTGSPNQPQH